The T cell receptor (beta chain) described here comes from a study of control samples from healthy donors and cancer patients. The assay was immunoSEQ multiplex PCR, and TCRdb's table has in-frame clones only and misses some. This table holds about 51,000 clones, over 85% found once. Trimming took off 5 bases at V and 4 bases at J, with 16 bases between the two ends. Germline V CDR1 and CDR2: SGHNT, YYREEE (reference sequence). This CDR3 has 15 residues. Sequencing input: PBMCs. The chain uses TRBV5-4 and TRBJ1-3; D perhaps matches TRBD1 (6 bases). This receptor was identified in a man aged 40-49 years with colorectal cancer. CDR3 bases: TGTGCCAGCAGTACGGACGTCAGGGGAGGAAACACCATATATTTT. Its translation: CASSTDVRGGNTIYF.